This T cell receptor beta chain was documented in a study of T cells expressing NK-cell markers (TCRdb year 2020). Study-wide context: In sorted CD3+CD56+NKG2C+, CD3+CD56+NKG2C- and CD3+CD56-NKG2C+ T-cell subsets from several donors, TCR beta-chain repertoires were profiled. Randomly selected healthy volunteers, three men and five women, were used as the eight sequenced donors. Libraries were sequenced as 2 x 150 bp reads on Illumina HiSeq 2000/2500, MiSeq or NextSeq. Among the eight sequenced donors, seven were HCMV-seropositive and one was HCMV-seronegative. Results and caveats for the whole study, not just this receptor: In six donors, the dominant CD3+CD56+NKG2C+ clonotypes were among the top 10 CD8+ clonotypes and accounted for about 1.0-7.5% of CD8+ T cells. Those dominant clonotypes were again the most abundant among CD3+CD56-NKG2C+ cells in a handful of donors, at about 28.3-60.1%. Whether the expanded NKG2C-expressing T cell clones were specific for HCMV antigens was left unclear.

For this clonotype: Its antigen is not yet known.

Sequencer: Illumina HiSeq 2000. 5'RACE template switching, by which a universal primer site and unique molecular identifiers were added, was used to make TCR beta cDNA libraries. cDNA synthesis was primed from the TCR beta constant segment and was followed by two successive PCR amplification steps. The paper's processing steps were these. Reads were demultiplexed and grouped by UMI with MIGEC, and clonotypes were assembled and quantified with MiTCR. To exclude erroneous sequences, only TCR cDNA sequences supported by at least two reads were retained. The tcR package was used for downstream repertoire analysis, and clonotypes were matched between fractions using CDR3 nucleotide sequence together with V segment. Antigen specificity was annotated against VDJdb with VDJmatch, allowing one amino acid substitution in CDR3. The reads were reprocessed in TCRdb, with one entry per CDR3 protein sequence and no accompanying DNA. TCRdb's processing, not the authors', yielded these V and J calls. The sample table includes about 460,000 distinct CDR3 sequences. The ten largest clones add up to 1.4% of the sample.

A commercial ELISA kit detecting HCMV-specific IgG in serum was used to determine HCMV serostatus. Peripheral blood mononuclear cells were isolated from blood by Ficoll density gradient centrifugation. The CDR3 sequence holds 15 residues, the cysteine and phenylalanine included. No DNA was logged. Based on the germline V gene, the CDR1 and CDR2 sequences are ENHRY and SYGVKD. The sample was blood T cells: a sorted CD56 or NKG2C T cell subset, CD4+ or CD8+ T cells, or bulk PBMC T cells (not recorded which). The sequence was obtained from a woman aged 50 to 60 in good health. Donor details come from another sample of the same person, matched by shared clones. This chain is built from TRBV10-3 and TRBJ2-1. The CDR3 protein is CAISEQLSNYNEQFF.